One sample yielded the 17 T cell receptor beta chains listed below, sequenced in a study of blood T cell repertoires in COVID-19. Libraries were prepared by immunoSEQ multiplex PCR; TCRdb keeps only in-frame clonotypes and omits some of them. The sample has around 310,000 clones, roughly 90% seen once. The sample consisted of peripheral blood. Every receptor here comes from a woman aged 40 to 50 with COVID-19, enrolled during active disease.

CDR3 protein: CAWSSPGTGFRTGELFF. CDR3 sequence (DNA): TGTGCCTGGAGTTCTCCCGGGACAGGGTTTAGGACCGGGGAGCTGTTTTTT. The chain links TRBV30 to TRBJ2-2; 9 nucleotides match TRBD1. Trimming removed 2 bases from V and 5 bases from J; junction bases left unmatched: 12. Germline CDR1 is GTSNPN and CDR2 is SVGIG (reference sequence). The CDR3 length is 17 residues.

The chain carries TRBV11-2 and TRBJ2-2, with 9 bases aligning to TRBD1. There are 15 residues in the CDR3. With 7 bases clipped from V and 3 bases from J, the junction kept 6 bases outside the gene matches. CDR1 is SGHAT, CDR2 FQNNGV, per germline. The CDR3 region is CASILQGAHTGELFF. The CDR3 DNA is TGTGCCAGCATACTACAGGGGGCGCACACCGGGGAGCTGTTTTTT.

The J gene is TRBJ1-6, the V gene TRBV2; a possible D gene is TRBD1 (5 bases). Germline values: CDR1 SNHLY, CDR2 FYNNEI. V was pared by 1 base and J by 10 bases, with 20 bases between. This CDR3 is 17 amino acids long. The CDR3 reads CASSEGFGGGKGSPLHF. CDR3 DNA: TGTGCCAGCAGTGAAGGGTTCGGGGGGGGGAAGGGGTCACCCCTCCACTTT.

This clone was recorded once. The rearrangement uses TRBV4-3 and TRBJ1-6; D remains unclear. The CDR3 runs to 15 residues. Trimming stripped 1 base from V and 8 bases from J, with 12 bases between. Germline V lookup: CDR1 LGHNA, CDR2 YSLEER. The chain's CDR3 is CASSQAGSDDSPLHF. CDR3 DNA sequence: TGCGCCAGCAGCCAAGCTGGGAGTGATGATTCACCCCTCCACTTT.

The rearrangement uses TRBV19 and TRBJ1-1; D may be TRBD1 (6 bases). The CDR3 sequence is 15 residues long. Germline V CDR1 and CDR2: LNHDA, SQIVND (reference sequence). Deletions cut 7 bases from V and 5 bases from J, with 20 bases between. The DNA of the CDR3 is TGTGCCAGTACCCCGGGGGGGGGCCGACGGACTGAAGCTTTCTTT. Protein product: CASTPGGGRRTEAFF.

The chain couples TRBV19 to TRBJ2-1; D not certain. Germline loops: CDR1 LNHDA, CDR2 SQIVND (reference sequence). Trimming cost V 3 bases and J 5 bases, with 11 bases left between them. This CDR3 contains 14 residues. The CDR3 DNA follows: TGTGCCAGTAGTATCCGGTCTTATGACAATGAGCAGTTCTTC. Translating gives CASSIRSYDNEQFF.

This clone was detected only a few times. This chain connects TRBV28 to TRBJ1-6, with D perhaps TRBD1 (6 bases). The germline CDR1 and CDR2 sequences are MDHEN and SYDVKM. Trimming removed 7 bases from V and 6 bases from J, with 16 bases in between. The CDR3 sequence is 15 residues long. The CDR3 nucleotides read TGTGCCAGCAAAGCCGCGGACAGCCTTAATTCACCCCTCCACTTT. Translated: CASKAADSLNSPLHF.

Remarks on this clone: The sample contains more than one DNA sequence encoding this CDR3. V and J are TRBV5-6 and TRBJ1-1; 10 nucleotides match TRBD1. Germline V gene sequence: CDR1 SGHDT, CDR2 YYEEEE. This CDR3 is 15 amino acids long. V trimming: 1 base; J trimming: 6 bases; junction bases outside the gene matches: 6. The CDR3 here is CASSLTGTGESEAFF. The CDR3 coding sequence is TGTGCCAGCAGCTTGACCGGGACAGGGGAATCTGAAGCTTTCTTT.

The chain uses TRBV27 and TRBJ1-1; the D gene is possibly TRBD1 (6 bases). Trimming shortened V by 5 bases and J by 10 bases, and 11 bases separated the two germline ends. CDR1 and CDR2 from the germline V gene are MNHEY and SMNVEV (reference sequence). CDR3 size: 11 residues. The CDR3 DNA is TGTGCCAGCAGTACCACAGGGAGAGCTTTCTTT. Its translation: CASSTTGRAFF.

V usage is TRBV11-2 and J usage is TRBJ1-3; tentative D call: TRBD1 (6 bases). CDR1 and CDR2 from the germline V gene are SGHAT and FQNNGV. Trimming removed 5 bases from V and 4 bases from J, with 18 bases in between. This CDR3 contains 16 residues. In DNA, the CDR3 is TGTGCCAGCAGCACCCTGGGGGGGGCGAGAGGAAACACCATATATTTT. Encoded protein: CASSTLGGARGNTIYF. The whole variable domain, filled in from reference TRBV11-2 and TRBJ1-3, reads EAGVAQSPRYKIIEKRQSVAFWCNPISGHATLYWYQQILGQGPKLLIQFQNNGVVDDSQLPKDRFSAERLKGVDSTLKIQPAKLEDSAVYLCASSTLGGARGNTIYFGEGSWLTVV.

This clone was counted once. The CDR3 DNA reads as TGCGCCACCGCGTTCAGCGCCAACTACAATGAGCAGTTCTTC. Translating gives CATAFSANYNEQFF. The V and J genes are TRBV5-1 and TRBJ2-1; no definite D call. The CDR3 is made up of 14 amino acids. V was clipped by 9 bases and J by 3 bases, with 16 bases between them. The germline gives CDR1 SGHRS, CDR2 YFSETQ.

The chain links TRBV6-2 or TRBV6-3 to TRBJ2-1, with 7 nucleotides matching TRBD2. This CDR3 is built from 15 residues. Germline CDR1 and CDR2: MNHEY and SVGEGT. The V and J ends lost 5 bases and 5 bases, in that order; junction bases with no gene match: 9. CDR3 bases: TGTGCCAGCAGTGCCTCCGGGACTATCAACAATGAGCAGTTCTTC. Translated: CASSASGTINNEQFF.

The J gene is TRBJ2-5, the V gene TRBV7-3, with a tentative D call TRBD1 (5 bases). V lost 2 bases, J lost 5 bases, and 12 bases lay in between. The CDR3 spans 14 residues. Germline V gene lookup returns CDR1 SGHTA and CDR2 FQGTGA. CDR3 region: CASSLPGRAETQYF. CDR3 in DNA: TGTGCCAGCAGCTTACCCGGCAGGGCCGAGACCCAGTACTTC. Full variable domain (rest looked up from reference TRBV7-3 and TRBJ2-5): GAGVSQTPSNKVTEKGKYVELRCDPISGHTALYWYRQSLGQGPEFLIYFQGTGAADDSGLPNDRFFAVRPEGSVSTLKIQRTERGDSAVYLCASSLPGRAETQYFGPGTRLLVL.

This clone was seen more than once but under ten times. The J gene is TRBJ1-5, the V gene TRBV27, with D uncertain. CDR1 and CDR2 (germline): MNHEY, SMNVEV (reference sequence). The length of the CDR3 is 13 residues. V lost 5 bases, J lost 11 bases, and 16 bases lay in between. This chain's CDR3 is CASSPTVLLAQHF. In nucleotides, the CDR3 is TGTGCCAGCAGTCCAACAGTCCTCCTGGCCCAGCATTTT.

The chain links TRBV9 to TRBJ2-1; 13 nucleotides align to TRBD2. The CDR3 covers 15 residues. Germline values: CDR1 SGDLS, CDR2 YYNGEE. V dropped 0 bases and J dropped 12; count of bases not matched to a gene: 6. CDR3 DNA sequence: TGTGCCAGCAGCGTAGGGACTAGCGGGGGCATGGGGCAGTTCTTC. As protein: CASSVGTSGGMGQFF.

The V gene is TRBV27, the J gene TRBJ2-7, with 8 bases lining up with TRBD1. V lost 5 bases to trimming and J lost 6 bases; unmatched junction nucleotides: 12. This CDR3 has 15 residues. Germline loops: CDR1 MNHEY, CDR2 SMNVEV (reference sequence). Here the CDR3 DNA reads TGTGCCAGCAGTGACAAGACAGGGGCGAAACTCGAGCAGTACTTC. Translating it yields CASSDKTGAKLEQYF.

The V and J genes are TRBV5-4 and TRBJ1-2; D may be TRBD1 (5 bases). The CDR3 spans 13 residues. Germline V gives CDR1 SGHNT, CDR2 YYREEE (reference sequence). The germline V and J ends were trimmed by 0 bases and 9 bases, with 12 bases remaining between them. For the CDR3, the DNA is TGTGCCAGCAGCTTGGCCGGGGGGAGTCGCTACACCTTC. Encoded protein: CASSLAGGSRYTF.